This is a list of T cell receptor beta chains from one sample in a study of monozygotic twins with inflammatory bowel disease. Reanalyzing the 5' RACE reads, TCRdb keeps one entry per CDR3 protein, without DNA. The sample holds about 300,000 distinct CDR3 sequences. Sequencing used blood. The receptor set was obtained from a human donor with ulcerative colitis or Crohn's disease, or a healthy co-twin of an affected twin (not recorded which). Both conserved end residues are part of each CDR3.

j_gene | v_gene | CDR3aa
TRBJ2-3 | TRBV7-2 | CASSLGLTGGQDTQYF
TRBJ2-5 | TRBV3-1 | CASRTGLAGEETQYF
TRBJ2-7 | TRBV10-1 | CASSDGRIRYEQYF
TRBJ2-1 | TRBV29-1 | CSVDRLSADEQFF
TRBJ2-1 | TRBV6-1 | CASSVQTDYNEQFF
TRBJ2-6 | TRBV7-9 | CASREMGANVLTF
TRBJ2-5 | TRBV4-3 | CASSLLGVAGGQETQYF
TRBJ2-2 | TRBV19 | CASRNGQIANTGELFF
TRBJ2-6 | TRBV5-1 | CASSYDTGFVGANVLTF
TRBJ2-7 | TRBV12-3/TRBV12-4 | CASSRPRGSSYEQYF
TRBJ2-7 | TRBV6-1 | CASSEVGGSSYEQYF
TRBJ2-5 | TRBV5-4 | CASSLKGYQETQYF
TRBJ2-2 | TRBV10-3 | CAISESAGELFF
TRBJ1-2 | TRBV10-3 | CAIRVWDYGYTF
TRBJ2-1 | TRBV29-1 | CSVITGVEQFF
TRBJ2-7 | TRBV12-3/TRBV12-4 | CASSSQSLPSYEQYF
TRBJ2-3 | TRBV7-9 | CASSLGSGRGTDTQYF
TRBJ2-7 | TRBV6-2/TRBV6-3 | CASSLLDRFYEQYF
TRBJ2-1 | TRBV24-1 | CATSVVELAGHNEQFF